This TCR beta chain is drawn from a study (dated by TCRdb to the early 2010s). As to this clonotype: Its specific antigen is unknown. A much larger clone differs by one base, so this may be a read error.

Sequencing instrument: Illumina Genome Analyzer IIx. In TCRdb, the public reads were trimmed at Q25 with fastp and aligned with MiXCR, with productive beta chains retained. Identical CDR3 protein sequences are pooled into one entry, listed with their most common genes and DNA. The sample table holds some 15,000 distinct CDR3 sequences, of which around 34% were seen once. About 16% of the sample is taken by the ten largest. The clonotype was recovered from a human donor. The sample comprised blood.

The DNA reads TGTGCCAGCAGCGGAGGGACGGCTATTTACAATGAGCAGTACTTC. The resulting protein is CASSGGTAIYNEQYF. The chain joins TRBV9 to TRBJ2-7; the D gene is perhaps TRBD1 or TRBD2, each of them matching over 5 bases. The CDR3, from cysteine to phenylalanine, totals 15 residues. The only DNA kept is the CDR3, 45 bases in frame from the first base. V sheds 3 bases and J sheds 7 bases, leaving 20 bases between their ends. Taken from the germline V gene, the CDR1 and CDR2 loops are SGDLS and YYNGEE.